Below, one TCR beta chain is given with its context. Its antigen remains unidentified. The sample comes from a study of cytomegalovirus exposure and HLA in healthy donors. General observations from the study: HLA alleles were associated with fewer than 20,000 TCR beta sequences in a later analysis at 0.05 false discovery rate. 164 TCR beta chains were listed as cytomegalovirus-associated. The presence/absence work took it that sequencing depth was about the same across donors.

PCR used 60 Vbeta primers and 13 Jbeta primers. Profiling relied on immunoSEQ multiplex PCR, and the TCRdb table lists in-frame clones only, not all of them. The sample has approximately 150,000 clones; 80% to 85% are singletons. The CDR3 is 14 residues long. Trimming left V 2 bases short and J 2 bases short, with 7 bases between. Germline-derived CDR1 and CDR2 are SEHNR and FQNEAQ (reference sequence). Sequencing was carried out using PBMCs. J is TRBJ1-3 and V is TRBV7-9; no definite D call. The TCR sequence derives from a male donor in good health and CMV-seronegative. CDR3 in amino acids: CASSLMLTGNTIYF. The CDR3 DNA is TGTGCCAGCAGCTTAATGTTAACTGGAAACACCATATATTTT.